Each of the 28 T cell receptor beta chains below was sequenced from the same sample in a study of blood T cells in healthy people across ages. A second PCR of 7 to 11 cycles used a sample-barcoded 5' primer and a J-beta primer mix. From the 5' RACE reads, TCRdb called clonotypes with MiXCR, one entry per CDR3 protein. The data hold 800,000 to 1,300,000 distinct CDR3 sequences, with approximately 25% observed a single time. These data were also reused for a study on T cells of mothers and their children.

Sequencing input: blood. Receptors originate from a girl aged 2 to 10 in good health.

This clonotype was counted a few times. V and J are TRBV7-8 and TRBJ2-5; D ambiguous. The CDR3 has 15 amino acids. V shed 5 bases and J shed 10 bases, with 23 bases lying between them. The V gene's germline CDR1 is SGHVS and CDR2 FQNEAQ. The CDR3 nucleotides are TGTGCCAGCAGCCCTACAATCGACGGTTTGGAAGACCAGTACTTC. It translates to CASSPTIDGLEDQYF.

The V call is TRBV4-1, the J call TRBJ2-4; D might be TRBD2 (6 bases). This CDR3 comprises 16 residues. The V gene lost 0 bases and the J gene lost 4 bases, with 13 bases spanning the gap. Germline lookup yields CDR1 MGHRA and CDR2 YSYEKL. The CDR3 DNA sequence: TGCGCCAGCAGCCAAGATAACGGGAGCTTTAAAAACATTCAGTACTTC. The encoded protein is CASSQDNGSFKNIQYF.

V usage is TRBV5-6 and J usage is TRBJ1-3, with D maybe TRBD1 (5 bases). Trimming stripped 4 bases from V and 0 bases from J, with 11 bases between. The CDR3 covers 15 residues. The germline V gene has CDR1 SGHDT and CDR2 YYEEEE. The CDR3 coding sequence is TGTGCCAGCAGCACAAAAACAGGCTCTGGAAACACCATATATTTT. Amino acid sequence: CASSTKTGSGNTIYF.

This clonotype was observed once. The rearrangement links TRBV29-1 to TRBJ2-1; 14 nucleotides line up with TRBD2. Germline CDR1 and CDR2: SQVTM and ANQGSEA. CDR3 length: 16 amino acids. J gave up 5 bases and V 2 bases, and 5 bases lay outside the gene matches. CDR3 nucleotide sequence: TGCAGCGTTGAAAGGACTAGCGGGAGGACCCACAATGAGCAGTTCTTC. As protein: CSVERTSGRTHNEQFF.

This clonotype has just a few counts. This rearrangement joins TRBV20-1 to TRBJ2-5, with 11 bases identical to TRBD2. Germline CDR1 DFQATT, CDR2 SNEGSKA (reference sequence). The CDR3 has 16 residues. V gave up 0 bases and J gave up 5 bases; unmatched junction bases: 8. The CDR3 coding sequence is TGCAGTGCTAGAGAAGTAACGGGACTAGCGGAGGAGACCCAGTACTTC. Residues: CSAREVTGLAEETQYF.

The table lists this clonotype with many counts. This chain links TRBV7-9 with TRBJ2-3; D gene ambiguous. V was cut by 5 bases and J by 6 bases, with 12 bases left in between. This CDR3 has 13 residues. The V gene's germline CDR1 is SEHNR and CDR2 FQNEAQ (reference sequence). CDR3 DNA: TGTGCCAGCAGCCTAGGAGTAGGGGATACGCAGTATTTT. Amino acids: CASSLGVGDTQYF. The whole variable domain, remainder taken from reference TRBV7-9 and TRBJ2-3, is DTGVSQNPRHKITKRGQNVTFRCDPISEHNRLYWYRQTLGQGPEFLTYFQNEAQLEKSRLLSDRFSAERPKGSFSTLEIQRTEQGDSAMYLCASSLGVGDTQYFGPGTRLTVL.

This clonotype was seen just once. V gene TRBV13 combines with J gene TRBJ2-6; 8 positions agree with TRBD1. This CDR3 has 20 amino acids. Germline assignment: CDR1 PRHDT and CDR2 FYEKMQ (reference sequence). The J segment lost 3 bases and the V segment lost 6 bases, leaving 19 bases of the junction unmatched. CDR3 sequence (DNA): TGTGCCAGCAGTTCTCAGCCAGGGGGGCAGGGGGCGCATGGGGCCAACGTCCTGACTTTC. This sequence encodes CASSSQPGGQGAHGANVLTF.

This clonotype has more than one count but fewer than ten. The chain combines TRBV7-9 with TRBJ2-3; 8 nucleotides align to TRBD1. CDR1 is SEHNR and CDR2 is FQNEAQ in the germline V gene (reference sequence). After removal of 6 bases from V and 5 bases from J, the junction contained 7 bases not matched to a gene. This CDR3 is 14 amino acids long. CDR3: CASSPTGGRDTQYF. As DNA, the CDR3 is TGTGCCAGCAGTCCTACAGGGGGGAGAGATACGCAGTATTTT.

The sample holds a few counts of this clonotype. The chain combines TRBV27 with TRBJ2-7; 8 bases agree with TRBD2. V was clipped by 2 bases and J by 5 bases; unmatched bases: 5. Germline V CDR1 and CDR2: MNHEY, SMNVEV (reference sequence). This CDR3 spans 14 amino acids. The CDR3 loop is CASSLDSGKNEQYF. For the CDR3, the DNA is TGTGCCAGCAGTTTAGATAGCGGGAAGAACGAGCAGTACTTC.

This clonotype showed up just a few times. The chain combines TRBV27 with TRBJ2-5; possibly TRBD2 for D (6 bases). The V end lost 3 bases, the J end lost 5 bases, and 16 bases lay between the germline ends. Germline CDR1 reads MNHEY; CDR2 reads SMNVEV (reference sequence). This CDR3 is 15 amino acids long. Here the CDR3 DNA reads TGTGCCAGCAGTTTTACCGGGAGCGGTGGGGAGACCCAGTACTTC. Protein sequence: CASSFTGSGGETQYF.

The gene calls are TRBV5-1 and TRBJ1-1, with D perhaps TRBD1 (6 bases). Trimming pared 4 bases from V and 0 bases from J, leaving 19 bases between. The germline V gene encodes CDR1 SGHRS and CDR2 YFSETQ. The CDR3 consists of 17 residues. The CDR3, as DNA: TGCGCCAGCAGCCGGACAGTACTAGAAGGGCTGAACACTGAAGCTTTCTTT. Protein sequence: CASSRTVLEGLNTEAFF.

This clonotype was detected a few times. J is TRBJ1-4 and V is TRBV5-1; D ambiguous. V was cut by 1 base and J by 7 bases, with 11 bases left in between. The CDR3 contains 14 residues. CDR1 is SGHRS and CDR2 is YFSETQ in the germline V gene. CDR3 residues: CASSLRSKGEKLFF. The CDR3 DNA sequence: TGCGCCAGCAGCTTGCGGAGTAAGGGTGAAAAACTGTTTTTT.

This clonotype has a handful of counts. This chain links TRBV2 with TRBJ1-5, with D possibly being TRBD1 (5 bases). Germline CDR1 reads SNHLY; CDR2 reads FYNNEI. Deletions cut 4 bases from V and 6 bases from J, with 10 bases between. The CDR3 length is 13 residues. CDR3 region: CASSGGWRQPQHF. The CDR3 region has the DNA TGTGCCAGCAGTGGGGGGTGGCGTCAGCCCCAGCATTTT.

V and J are TRBV7-6 and TRBJ2-7; D is possibly TRBD2 (5 bases). CDR1 is SGHVS and CDR2 is FNYEAQ in the germline V gene. The V end was cut by 5 bases, the J end by 0 bases, with 14 bases between. The CDR3 is made up of 15 amino acids. CDR3 protein: CASSHTAGVSYEQYF. The CDR3 DNA sequence: TGTGCCAGCAGCCATACCGCCGGGGTCTCCTACGAGCAGTACTTC.

This clonotype was counted between two and nine times. This chain joins TRBV5-1 and TRBJ2-5; D gene ambiguous. Judging by the DNA end, TRBJ2-1 fits better; the J call may be wrong. CDR3 length: 13 residues. The germline CDR1 and CDR2 sequences are SGHRS and YFSETQ. Written as DNA, the CDR3 is TGCGCCAGCAGCTTGGAAATAACCAATGAGCAGTTCTTC. Protein product: CASSLEITNEQFF.

This clonotype has more than one count but fewer than ten. The chain recombines TRBV7-9 with TRBJ1-6; D remains unclear. The CDR3 totals 15 residues. Germline assignment: CDR1 SEHNR and CDR2 FQNEAQ (reference sequence). Trimming left V 1 base short and J 8 bases short, with 12 bases between. This CDR3 reads CASSLVTGIDSPLHF. DNA for the CDR3: TGTGCCAGCAGCTTAGTTACGGGGATCGATTCACCCCTCCACTTT.

V and J are TRBV7-6 and TRBJ1-1; D possibly corresponds to TRBD1 (5 bases). Deletions cut 1 base from V and 6 bases from J, with 9 bases between. The germline V gene has CDR1 SGHVS and CDR2 FNYEAQ. This CDR3 has 13 residues. CDR3 amino acids: CASSLEGVAEAFF. DNA of the CDR3: TGTGCCAGCAGCTTAGAAGGGGTGGCTGAAGCTTTCTTT.

This chain connects TRBV15 to TRBJ2-2; 9 nucleotides match TRBD1. In germline, CDR1 is LNHNV, CDR2 YYDKDF (reference sequence). The CDR3 is 15 amino acids. The ends lost 3 bases at V and 1 base at J; junction bases unmatched: 0. CDR3 in DNA: TGTGCCACCAGCAGGGACAGGGGGAACACCGGGGAGCTGTTTTTT. Translation: CATSRDRGNTGELFF. Full variable domain (rest looked up from reference TRBV15 and TRBJ2-2): DAMVIQNPRYQVTQFGKPVTLSCSQTLNHNVMYWYQQKSSQAPKLLFHYYDKDFNNEADTPDNFQSRRPNTSFCFLDIRSPGLGDTAMYLCATSRDRGNTGELFFGEGSRLTVL.

This clonotype was seen a handful of times. The V gene is TRBV20-1, the J gene TRBJ2-7; 8 bases align to TRBD2. Looked up from germline, CDR1 is DFQATT and CDR2 is SNEGSKA (reference sequence). This CDR3 is 15 amino acids long. V lost 5 bases to trimming and J lost 2 bases; unmatched junction nucleotides: 11. CDR3 residues: CSAPKTSGLPYEQYF. The CDR3 bases are TGCAGTGCTCCGAAAACTAGCGGCTTGCCCTACGAGCAGTACTTC.

The chain has TRBV6-6 and TRBJ1-2, with 7 bases that match TRBD1. The CDR3 has 14 amino acids. J was trimmed by 8 bases and V by 2 bases; bases with no gene match: 8. Germline lookup yields CDR1 MNHNY and CDR2 SVGAGI (reference sequence). Here the CDR3 reads CASSYLGQVPGYTF. In DNA form, the CDR3 reads TGTGCCAGCAGTTACCTCGGACAGGTCCCCGGCTACACCTTC.

The chain combines TRBV29-1 with TRBJ2-1; the D is unclear. CDR1 is SQVTM and CDR2 is ANQGSEA in the germline V gene. V lost 0 bases to trimming and J lost 7 bases, with 4 bases between them. The CDR3 runs to 11 residues. CDR3 region: CSVEDRNEQFF. CDR3 nucleotides: TGCAGCGTTGAAGATAGAAATGAGCAGTTCTTC.

The CDR3 DNA follows: TGCAGTGCTCCGGGACTAGGCTACGAGCAGTACTTC. It codes for CSAPGLGYEQYF. V usage is TRBV20-1 and J usage is TRBJ2-5; 8 nucleotides align to TRBD2. The assigned J gene may be wrong: the sequence end matches TRBJ2-7 better. Germline-derived CDR1 and CDR2 are DFQATT and SNEGSKA (reference sequence). The CDR3 runs 12 residues.

The genes are TRBV28 and TRBJ2-7; D tentatively fits TRBD1 or TRBD2 (5 bases each). Germline CDR1 is MDHEN and CDR2 is SYDVKM. The CDR3 has 15 amino acids. Between the trimmed V and J ends, which lost 5 bases and 2 bases, there was a span of 16 bases. The CDR3, as DNA: TGTGCCAGCAGTCTACTCGGGACGACGACCTACGAGCAGTACTTC. Protein product: CASSLLGTTTYEQYF.

The V and J genes are TRBV27 and TRBJ1-2, with D unresolved. Trimming took 5 bases from V and 6 from J, leaving 16 bases between them. The germline gives CDR1 MNHEY, CDR2 SMNVEV (reference sequence). This CDR3 is built from 14 residues. CDR3 coding DNA: TGTGCCAGCAGTCCCTACCTCGGGCTAAATGGCTACACCTTC. Protein sequence: CASSPYLGLNGYTF.

The chain employs TRBV28 and TRBJ1-5, with a weak D call TRBD1 (5 bases). From germline, CDR1 is MDHEN and CDR2 SYDVKM. The V gene lost 4 bases and the J gene lost 7 bases, with 20 bases spanning the gap. This CDR3 contains 16 residues. In nucleotides, the CDR3 is TGTGCCAGCAGTTCCGGGTCAGAAGGGACGGAGCAGCCCCAGCATTTT. Its translation is CASSSGSEGTEQPQHF. Using reference TRBV28 and TRBJ1-5 for the parts outside the CDR3, the full variable domain is DVKVTQSSRYLVKRTGEKVFLECVQDMDHENMFWYRQDPGLGLRLIYFSYDVKMKEKGDIPEGYSVSREKKERFSLILESASTNQTSMYLCASSSGSEGTEQPQHFGDGTRLSIL.

The chain recombines TRBV10-2 with TRBJ2-4; D gene unclear. CDR1 and CDR2 from the germline V gene are WSHSY and SAAADI. The CDR3 is 13 residues long. With 3 bases removed from V and 7 bases from J, the gap between germline ends came to 10 bases. CDR3 DNA sequence: TGCGCCAGCAGTGACGATAGCTTGAACATTCAGTACTTC. Translated: CASSDDSLNIQYF.

This clonotype was detected a few times. The J gene is TRBJ1-5, the V gene TRBV27; D gene uncertain. The CDR3 covers 16 residues. CDR1 and CDR2 from the germline V gene are MNHEY and SMNVEV (reference sequence). With 6 bases removed from V and 0 bases from J, the gap between germline ends came to 15 bases. The CDR3 region is CASSPRYDYSNQPQHF. The DNA of the CDR3 is TGTGCCAGCAGCCCTAGGTACGACTATAGCAATCAGCCCCAGCATTTT.

This clonotype was counted only a few times. The chain employs TRBV7-9 and TRBJ2-4, with 7 bases lining up with TRBD1. Germline V gene sequence: CDR1 SEHNR, CDR2 FQNEAQ (reference sequence). Germline trimming cut 2 bases from V and 6 bases from J; bases unmatched to any gene: 16. This CDR3 has 18 residues. CDR3 protein: CASSLPGNRGTVRNIQYF. As DNA, the CDR3 is TGTGCCAGCAGCTTACCCGGGAACAGGGGCACAGTCCGAAACATTCAGTACTTC.